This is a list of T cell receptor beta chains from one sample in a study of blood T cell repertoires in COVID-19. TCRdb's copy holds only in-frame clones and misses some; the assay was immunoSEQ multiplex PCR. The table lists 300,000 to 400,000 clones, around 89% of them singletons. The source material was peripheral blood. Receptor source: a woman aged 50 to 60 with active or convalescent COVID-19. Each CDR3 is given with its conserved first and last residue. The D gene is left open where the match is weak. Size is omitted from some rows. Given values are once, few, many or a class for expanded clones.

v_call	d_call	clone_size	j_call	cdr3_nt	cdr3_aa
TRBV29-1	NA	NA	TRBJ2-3	TGCAGCGTTGTTCTCTGGACAGCCACAGATACGCAGTATTTT	CSVVLWTATDTQYF
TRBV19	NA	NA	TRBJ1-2	TGTGCCAGTAGTATAGGGGGCGCCTTCCTTAACTATGGCTACACCTTC	CASSIGGAFLNYGYTF
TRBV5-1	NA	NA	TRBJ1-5	TGCGCCAGCAGCTTGGAGGGAGACCTATCTGCCCAGCATTTT	CASSLEGDLSAQHF
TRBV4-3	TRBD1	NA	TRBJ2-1	TGCGCCAGCAGCCAAGATCGGACAGGTTGGCTCGATGAGCAGTTCTTC	CASSQDRTGWLDEQFF
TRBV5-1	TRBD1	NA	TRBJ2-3	TGCGCCAGCAGCTACGGGACAGAATCAGATACGCAGTATTTT	CASSYGTESDTQYF
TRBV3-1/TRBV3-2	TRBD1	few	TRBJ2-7	TGTGCCAGCAGCCAGCCCGGGACAGGGGGTTCCTACGAGCAGTACTTC	CASSQPGTGGSYEQYF
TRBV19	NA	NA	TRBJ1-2	TGTGCCAGTAGTATCCTCCAGGACTCAAACTATGGCTACACCTTC	CASSILQDSNYGYTF
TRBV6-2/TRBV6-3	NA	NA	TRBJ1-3	TGTGCCAGCAGTCCACAGGGTTCTGGAAACACCATATATTTT	CASSPQGSGNTIYF
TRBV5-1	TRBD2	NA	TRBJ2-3	TGCGCCAGCAGCTTGGCGGGGGGAGTCACAGATACGCAGTATTTT	CASSLAGGVTDTQYF
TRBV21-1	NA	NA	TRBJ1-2	TGTGCCAGCAGCAAAGCGCTTTTTGGTGTTGGGGGGGGAGATGGCTACACCTTC	CASSKALFGVGGGDGYTF
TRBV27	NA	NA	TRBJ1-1	TGTGCCAGCAGTTTGGTTCTCGAACAGATGAACACTGAAGCTTTCTTT	CASSLVLEQMNTEAFF
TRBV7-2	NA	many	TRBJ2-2	TGTGCCAGCAGCAGTCAGGGACTCTCGAACACCGGGGAGCTGTTTTTT	CASSSQGLSNTGELFF
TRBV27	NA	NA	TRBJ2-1	TGTGCCAGCAGTTTATTAGCCAGGGGAAATGAGCAGTTCTTC	CASSLLARGNEQFF
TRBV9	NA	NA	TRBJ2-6	TGTGCCAGCAGCGCGTCCCTCGACGGAGGCTCTGGGGCCAACGTCCTGACTTTC	CASSASLDGGSGANVLTF
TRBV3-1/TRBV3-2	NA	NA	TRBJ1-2	TGTGCCAGCAGCCAAGATCAGGGAGGGTATGGCTACACCTTC	CASSQDQGGYGYTF
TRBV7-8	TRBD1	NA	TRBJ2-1	TGTGCCAGCAGCTTAAGGGAGACAGGGTACAATGAGCAGTTCTTC	CASSLRETGYNEQFF
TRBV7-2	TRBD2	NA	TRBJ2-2	TGTGCCAGCAGCTTAGTGGGACTAGCGGGAGGAGTCGGGGAGCTGTTTTTT	CASSLVGLAGGVGELFF
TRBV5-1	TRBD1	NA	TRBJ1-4	TGCGCCAGCAGCCTTGGACAGGGAGGGGAAAAACTGTTTTTT	CASSLGQGGEKLFF
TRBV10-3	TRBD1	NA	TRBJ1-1	TGTGCCATCTCACAGGGGGGGAACACTGAAGCTTTCTTT	CAISQGGNTEAFF
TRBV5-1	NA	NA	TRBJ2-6	TGCGCCAGCAGCTTGGTGGGCACCGGGGCCAACGTCCTGACTTTC	CASSLVGTGANVLTF
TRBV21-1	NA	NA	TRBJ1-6	TGTGCCAGCAGACCACAGGGTGGTGGATCACCCCTCCACTTT	CASRPQGGGSPLHF
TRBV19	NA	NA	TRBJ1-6	TGTGCCAGTAGTATATCTACAGGTTCACCCCTCCACTTT	CASSISTGSPLHF
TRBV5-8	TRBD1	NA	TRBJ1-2	TGTGCCAGCAGCCTTCGGACAGGAGGGACAATATTCTATGGCTACACCTTC	CASSLRTGGTIFYGYTF
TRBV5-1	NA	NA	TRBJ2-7	TGCGCCAGCAGCTTCCGTACTGGCTACGAGCAGTACTTC	CASSFRTGYEQYF
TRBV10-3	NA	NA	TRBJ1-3	TGTGCCATCAGTGTTCAGGGGCCGACATCTGGAAACACCATATATTTT	CAISVQGPTSGNTIYF
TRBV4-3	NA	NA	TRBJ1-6	TGCGCCAGCAGCCAAGATGGTAGGGGCAATTCACCCCTCCACTTT	CASSQDGRGNSPLHF
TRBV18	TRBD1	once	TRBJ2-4	TGTGCCAGCTCACTCGTCGCCCCGGACAGGGCTGACATTCAGTACTTC	CASSLVAPDRADIQYF
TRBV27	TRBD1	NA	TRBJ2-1	TGTGCCAGCAGTGCGACAGGGAACTCCTACAATGAGCAGTTCTTC	CASSATGNSYNEQFF
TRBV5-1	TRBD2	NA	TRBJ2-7	TGCGCCAGCAGCTTGGTTGTCGCGGGAGATTACGAGCAGTACTTC	CASSLVVAGDYEQYF
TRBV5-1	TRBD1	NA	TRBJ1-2	TGCGCCAGCAGCTTGACTCGACAGGGGGCAAAGGGCTACACCTTC	CASSLTRQGAKGYTF
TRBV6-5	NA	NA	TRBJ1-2	TGTGCCAGCGGAGGTCCAACGTATGGCTACACCTTC	CASGGPTYGYTF
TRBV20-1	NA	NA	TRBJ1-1	TGCAGTGCCGGCGGTGACACTGAAGCTTTCTTT	CSAGGDTEAFF
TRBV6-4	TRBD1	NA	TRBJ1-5	TGTGCCAGCTCTCCGGGACAGGGGAACGGTCAGCCCCAGCATTTT	CASSPGQGNGQPQHF
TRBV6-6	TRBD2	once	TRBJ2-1	TGTGCCAGCAGCCGACGCTGGCTAGCGGGAGGGAGCTCCTACAATGAGCAGTTCTTC	CASSRRWLAGGSSYNEQFF
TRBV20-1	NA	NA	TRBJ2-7	TGCAGTGCTAGTCTCAGCGCAGACTACGAGCAGTACTTC	CSASLSADYEQYF
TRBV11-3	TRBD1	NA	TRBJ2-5	TGTGCCAGCAGCTCCGGGACAGGGGTCCAAGAGACCCAGTACTTC	CASSSGTGVQETQYF
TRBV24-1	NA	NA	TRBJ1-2	TGTGCCACCAGTGAAGGAGACAGGGGCTACACCTTC	CATSEGDRGYTF
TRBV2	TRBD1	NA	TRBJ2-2	TGTGCCAGCAGCTTGGGACAGGCCGAGATCGGGGAGCTGTTTTTT	CASSLGQAEIGELFF
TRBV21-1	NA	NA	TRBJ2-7	TGTGCCAGCAGCGCCCACCCCCCCGGGACTAAGGAACCTAGCGGGAGCTGGAGCGAGCAGTACTTC	CASSAHPPGTKEPSGSWSEQYF
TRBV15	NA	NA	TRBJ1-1	TGTGCCACCAGCAGAGATCGGGGGGGCCCAGCTTCAAAATTT	CATSRDRGGPASKF
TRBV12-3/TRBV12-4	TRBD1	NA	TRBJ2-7	TGTGCCAGCAGTGGGACAGGGCCCTACGAGCAGTACTTC	CASSGTGPYEQYF
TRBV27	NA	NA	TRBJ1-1	TGTGCCAGCAGTTTATTTCCCGACACTGAAGCTTTCTTT	CASSLFPDTEAFF
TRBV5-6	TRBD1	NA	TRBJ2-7	TGTGCCAGCAGCCCCCGGGACAGGGTATCCGTCGAGCAGTACTTC	CASSPRDRVSVEQYF
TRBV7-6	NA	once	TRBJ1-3	TGTGCCAGCAGCCCGGAGACGGTCTCTGGAAACACCATATATTTT	CASSPETVSGNTIYF
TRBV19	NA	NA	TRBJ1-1	TGTGCCAGTAGTGCTCTCCTTAAGACAGGGAACACTGAAGCTTTCTTT	CASSALLKTGNTEAFF
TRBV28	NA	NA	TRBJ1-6	TGTGCCAGCGCACCCTACAGGTTCACCTATAATTCACCCCTCCACTTT	CASAPYRFTYNSPLHF
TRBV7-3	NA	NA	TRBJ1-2	TGTGCCAGCAGCTTAAAAGGGAGGAGCTACACCTTC	CASSLKGRSYTF
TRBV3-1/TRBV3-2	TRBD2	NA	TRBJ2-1	TGTGCCAGCAGCCAAGTCGATAGCGGGACTTACAATGAGCAGTTCTTC	CASSQVDSGTYNEQFF
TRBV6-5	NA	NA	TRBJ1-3	TGTGCCTGTAGCGGGGCAGCCTCTGGAAACACCATATATTTT	CACSGAASGNTIYF
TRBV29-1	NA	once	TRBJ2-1	TGCAGCGTTGATACGGGACAATACAATGAGCAGTTCTTC	CSVDTGQYNEQFF
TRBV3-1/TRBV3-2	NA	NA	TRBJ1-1	TGTGCCAGCAGCCCACTCAAGGCGGGGAACACTGAAGCTTTCTTT	CASSPLKAGNTEAFF
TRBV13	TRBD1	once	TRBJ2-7	TGTGCCAGCAGCTTGGGACAGGGATCCGAGCAGTACTTC	CASSLGQGSEQYF
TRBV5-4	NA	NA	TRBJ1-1	TGTGCCAGCAGCTTGCGGGGGGCGTCCGAAGCTTTCTTT	CASSLRGASEAFF
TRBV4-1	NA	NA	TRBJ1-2	TGCGCCAGCAGCCAAGATCCGCAGGCCTATGGCTACACCTTC	CASSQDPQAYGYTF
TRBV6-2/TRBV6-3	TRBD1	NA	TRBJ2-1	TGTGCCAGCAGTTTACAGGGGCGCTACAATGAGCAGTTCTTC	CASSLQGRYNEQFF